Following are 18 T cell receptor beta chains from one sample sequenced in a study of CD8 T cells in ankylosing spondylitis (dated by TCRdb to the late 2010s). The receptor library was made with 5' RACE. Sequencing instrument: Illumina HiSeq 2500. TCRdb reworked the public reads: Q25 trimming with fastp, MiXCR clone assembly, productive beta chains retained. Rows are combined by CDR3 protein, so each entry shows the most common genes and DNA. Counted in this sample were 130,000 or so distinct CDR3 sequences; 6.5% to 9% of them appeared once. The ten largest clones represent approximately 12% of the sample. Sequenced: blood, either unsorted or a sorted T cell fraction (not recorded which). The origin of the receptors is a male donor with ankylosing spondylitis or in good health (not recorded which).

This clonotype was found a few times. V and J are TRBV3-1 and TRBJ1-1; no definite D call. The CDR3 covers 15 residues. The germline V gene has CDR1 LGHDT and CDR2 YNNKEL (reference sequence). Trimming cost V 0 bases and J 7 bases, with 15 bases left between them. The DNA of the CDR3 is TGTGCCAGCAGCCAAGAAATGACCAGGAGCGGTGAAGCTTTCTTT. Its protein product is CASSQEMTRSGEAFF.

This clonotype was recorded a few times. CDR3 sequence reads: CASSHGQGWMNTEAFF. CDR3 sequence (DNA): TGTGCCAGCAGTCACGGACAGGGATGGATGAACACTGAAGCTTTCTTT. V and J are TRBV6-5 and TRBJ1-1; 8 nucleotides line up with TRBD1. The V and J ends lost 5 bases and 0 bases, in that order; junction bases with no gene match: 8. The CDR3 consists of 16 residues. Germline values: CDR1 MNHEY, CDR2 SVGAGI.

This clonotype has only a few counts. The chain recombines TRBV1 with TRBJ2-5; TRBD2, the table's D call, lacks a check against the DNA. TRBV1 is deemed a pseudogene. The CDR3 has 19 amino acids. The CDR3 sequence: CTSSQSGLAGGTPRWTQYF. As DNA, the CDR3 is TGCACCAGCAGCCAATCGGGACTAGCGGGAGGGACACCCAGGTGGACCCAGTACTTC.

Many counts were recorded for this clonotype. V usage is TRBV27 and J usage is TRBJ2-7; the D gene could be TRBD1 or TRBD2 (5 bases each). Germline assignment: CDR1 MNHEY and CDR2 SMNVEV (reference sequence). The CDR3 covers 15 residues. V was clipped by 5 bases and J by 2 bases, with 16 bases between them. CDR3 in amino acids: CASSLFRDGPYEQYF. CDR3 nucleotide sequence: TGTGCCAGCAGTCTCTTTAGGGACGGCCCCTACGAGCAGTACTTC.

This clonotype was counted ten times or more. The chain employs TRBV7-2 and TRBJ2-1, with TRBD2 matching over 7 bases. Losses at the gene ends were 2 bases for V and 2 bases for J; bases not matched to a gene: 3. Germline lookup yields CDR1 SGHTA and CDR2 FQGNSA. This CDR3 is built from 15 residues. CDR3 region: CASSLSAGAYNEQFF. CDR3 bases: TGTGCCAGCAGCTTAAGTGCGGGAGCCTACAATGAGCAGTTCTTC.

This clonotype was found a few times. CDR3 bases: TGTGCCAGCGGCGCGGGGCTGTATGGCTACACCTTC. As protein: CASGAGLYGYTF. The chain couples TRBV4-2 to TRBJ1-2; possibly TRBD1 for D (5 bases). The CDR3 has 12 amino acids. Germline lookup yields CDR1 LGHNA and CDR2 YNFKEQ. V dropped 8 bases and J dropped 5 bases, with 12 bases sitting between them.

The chain carries TRBV19 and TRBJ2-7; 8 bases agree with TRBD2. The trim removed 5 bases at V and 4 bases at J, leaving 7 bases unmatched. Germline V lookup: CDR1 LNHDA, CDR2 SQIVND (reference sequence). The CDR3 loop spans 14 amino acids. This CDR3 reads CASSPPGLGYEQYF. CDR3 bases: TGTGCCAGTAGTCCGCCGGGACTAGGGTACGAGCAGTACTTC. Complete variable domain (other parts from reference TRBV19 and TRBJ2-7): DGGITQSPKYLFRKEGQNVTLSCEQNLNHDAMYWYRQDPGQGLRLIYYSQIVNDFQKGDIAEGYSVSREKKESFPLTVTSAQKNPTAFYLCASSPPGLGYEQYFGPGTRLTVT.

This clonotype was found many times. The chain uses TRBV5-1 and TRBJ2-1; 12 bases fit TRBD2. V lost 1 base, J lost 3 bases, and 5 bases stayed unmatched. Per the germline V gene, CDR1 is SGHRS and CDR2 is YFSETQ. The CDR3 is made up of 17 amino acids. The CDR3 protein is CASSLLLAGGGYNEQFF. The CDR3, as DNA: TGCGCCAGCAGCTTGCTACTAGCGGGAGGAGGCTACAATGAGCAGTTCTTC.

This clonotype occurred many times. The chain links TRBV12-3 or TRBV12-4 to TRBJ2-7; weak D call: TRBD2 (5 bases). The CDR3 covers 12 residues. V shed 10 bases and J shed 4 bases, with 14 bases lying between them. The chain's CDR3 is CATGLRGYEQYF. The CDR3 DNA is TGTGCCACGGGCCTCCGAGGGTACGAGCAGTACTTC.

This clonotype was detected ten times or more. The rearrangement joins TRBV5-1 to TRBJ2-2, with D hard to call. This CDR3 contains 14 residues. Trimming cost V 0 bases and J 5 bases, with 8 bases left between them. Germline V gives CDR1 SGHRS, CDR2 YFSETQ. The CDR3 region is CASSLAQGTGELFF. The DNA for the CDR3 is TGCGCCAGCAGCTTGGCCCAAGGGACCGGGGAGCTGTTTTTT.

This clonotype was seen at least ten times. The CDR3 DNA sequence: TGTGCCAGCAGTCCGGGACAGGTTCAGCCCCAGCATTTT. Residues: CASSPGQVQPQHF. This chain joins TRBV12-3 or TRBV12-4 and TRBJ1-5; 8 bases are shared with TRBD1. The CDR3 consists of 13 residues. Trimming took 5 bases from V and 6 from J; bases not matched to a gene: 3.

This clonotype has a count of ten or more. CDR3 amino acids: CASSQGYTQPQHF. CDR3 nucleotide sequence: TGTGCCAGCAGTCAAGGGTATACTCAGCCCCAGCATTTT. V usage is TRBV12-3 or TRBV12-4 and J usage is TRBJ1-5; no firm D call. Trimming stripped 5 bases from V and 6 bases from J, with 11 bases between. The CDR3 is 13 residues long.

This clonotype was picked up many times. This chain links TRBV11-2 with TRBJ2-2; TRBD1 matches 9 bases. Germline-derived CDR1 and CDR2 are SGHAT and FQNNGV. Germline trimming cut 4 bases from V and 6 bases from J; bases unmatched to any gene: 9. This CDR3 contains 16 residues. DNA for the CDR3: TGTGCCAGCAGCTCCAGCGACAGGGGGGGACCCGGGGAGCTGTTTTTT. Its translation is CASSSSDRGGPGELFF.

This clonotype occurred many times. The chain's CDR3 is CASSLWYEQYF. As DNA, the CDR3 is TGCGCCAGCAGCTTGTGGTATGAGCAGTACTTC. The chain links TRBV5-1 to TRBJ2-7; D gene ambiguous. Deletions cut 1 base from V and 7 bases from J, with 6 bases between. Germline CDR1 SGHRS, CDR2 YFSETQ. The CDR3 contains 11 residues.

This clonotype showed up just a few times. A much larger clone is a single base away; this may be a read error. The chain couples TRBV6-6 to TRBJ1-1; D is unclear. This CDR3 comprises 12 residues. From germline, CDR1 is MNHNY and CDR2 SVGAGI (reference sequence). Trimming cost V 4 bases and J 6 bases, with 9 bases left between them. The CDR3 nucleotides read TGTGCCAGCAGTTCCGCCTACGCTGAAGCTTTCTTT. It encodes CASSSAYAEAFF.

This clonotype was detected ten times or more. The V and J genes are TRBV7-2 and TRBJ1-5; D is ambiguous. Trimming left V 5 bases short and J 10 bases short, with 21 bases between. Germline CDR1 reads SGHTA; CDR2 reads FQGNSA. CDR3 length equals 15 residues. CDR3 nucleotides: TGTGCCAGCAGCCGAGAGACGGGAACAGAGCACCCCCAGCATTTT. This sequence encodes CASSRETGTEHPQHF. The complete variable domain, with remaining parts taken from reference TRBV7-2 and TRBJ1-5, reads GAGVSQSPSNKVTEKGKDVELRCDPISGHTALYWYRQSLGQGLEFLIYFQGNSAPDKSGLPSDRFSAERTGGSVSTLTIQRTQQEDSAVYLCASSRETGTEHPQHFGDGTRLSIL.

This chain joins TRBV3-1 and TRBJ2-1; TRBD2 agrees at 7 bases. The trim removed 1 base at V and 2 bases at J, leaving 8 bases unmatched. The CDR3 has 17 residues. The V gene's germline CDR1 is LGHDT and CDR2 YNNKEL (reference sequence). CDR3 in amino acids: CASSQGGGGSTYNEQFF. CDR3 DNA: TGTGCCAGCAGCCAAGGGGGCGGCGGGAGTACCTACAATGAGCAGTTCTTC.

Many counts were recorded for this clonotype. The chain couples TRBV27 to TRBJ1-1; the D is unclear. This CDR3 is 13 amino acids long. V lost 6 bases and J 4 bases, leaving 12 bases between the germline ends. In germline, CDR1 is MNHEY, CDR2 SMNVEV (reference sequence). This CDR3 reads CASRWARGTEAFF. DNA of the CDR3: TGTGCCAGCAGATGGGCCCGGGGCACTGAAGCTTTCTTT.